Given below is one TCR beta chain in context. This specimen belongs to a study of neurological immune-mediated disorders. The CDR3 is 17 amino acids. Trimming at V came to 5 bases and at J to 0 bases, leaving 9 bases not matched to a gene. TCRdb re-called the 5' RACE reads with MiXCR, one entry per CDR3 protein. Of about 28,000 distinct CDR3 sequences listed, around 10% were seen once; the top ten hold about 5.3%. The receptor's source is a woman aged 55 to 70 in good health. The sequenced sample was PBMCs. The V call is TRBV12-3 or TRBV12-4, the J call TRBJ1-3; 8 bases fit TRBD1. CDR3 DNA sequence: TGTGCCAGCAGTCCGGGACAGGTAAGGTTCTCTGGAAACACCATATATTTT. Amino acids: CASSPGQVRFSGNTIYF.